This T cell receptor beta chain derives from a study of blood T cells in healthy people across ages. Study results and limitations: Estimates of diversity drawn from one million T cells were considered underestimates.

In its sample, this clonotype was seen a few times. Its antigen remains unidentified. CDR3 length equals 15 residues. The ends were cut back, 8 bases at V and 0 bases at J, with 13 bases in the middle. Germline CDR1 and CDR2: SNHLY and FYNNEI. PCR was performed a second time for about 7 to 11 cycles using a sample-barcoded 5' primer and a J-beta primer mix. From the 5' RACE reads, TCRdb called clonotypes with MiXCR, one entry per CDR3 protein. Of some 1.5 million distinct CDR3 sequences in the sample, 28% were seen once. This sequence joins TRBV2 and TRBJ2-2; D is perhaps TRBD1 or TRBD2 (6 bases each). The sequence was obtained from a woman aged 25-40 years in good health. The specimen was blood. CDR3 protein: CASPRGGTNTGELFF. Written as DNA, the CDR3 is TGTGCCAGCCCTAGAGGGGGGACGAACACCGGGGAGCTGTTTTTT.